What follows describes a single TCR beta chain. This sample is drawn from a study of T-cell memory formation after mild COVID-19. TCRdb reanalysed the 5' RACE reads using MiXCR and keeps one entry per CDR3 protein. This table has 140,000 to 150,000 distinct CDR3 sequences, approximately 26% appearing once. The sequence came from an adult woman who had mild COVID-19 (a few samples of this study predate the infection). Cell type and time point are not known. The sequenced sample consisted of PBMCs or a T cell subset sorted from them (not recorded which).

For the CDR3, the DNA is TGTGCCAGCAGCTCGGGCACTGAAGCTTTCTTT. Amino acids: CASSSGTEAFF. The chain couples TRBV7-9 to TRBJ1-1; unclear D gene. V was cut by 4 bases and J by 4 bases, with 4 bases left in between. CDR1 and CDR2 (germline): SEHNR, FQNEAQ (reference sequence). The CDR3 length is 11 residues. Drawing the rest from reference TRBV7-9 and TRBJ1-1, the complete variable domain is DTGVSQNPRHKITKRGQNVTFRCDPISEHNRLYWYRQTLGQGPEFLTYFQNEAQLEKSRLLSDRFSAERPKGSFSTLEIQRTEQGDSAMYLCASSSGTEAFFGQGTRLTVV.